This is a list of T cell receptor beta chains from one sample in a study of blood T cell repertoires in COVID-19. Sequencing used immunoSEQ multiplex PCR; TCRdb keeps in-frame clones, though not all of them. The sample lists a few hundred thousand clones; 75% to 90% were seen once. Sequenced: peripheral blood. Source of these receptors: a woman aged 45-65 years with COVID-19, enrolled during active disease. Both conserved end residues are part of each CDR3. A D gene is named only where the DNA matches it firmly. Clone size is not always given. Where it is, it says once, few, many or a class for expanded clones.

CDR3: CASSWDRWGYGYTF
DNA: TGTGCCAGCAGCTGGGACAGATGGGGGTATGGCTACACCTTC
size: -
length: 14
D: TRBD1
V: TRBV5-4
J: TRBJ1-2

CDR3: CASSLGVSDNQPQHF
DNA: TGTGCCAGCAGCTTAGGGGTCAGCGACAATCAGCCCCAGCATTTT
size: -
length: 15
D: -
V: TRBV7-2
J: TRBJ1-5

CDR3: CASSLSAVRKLFF
DNA: TGTGCCAGCAGTTTATCCGCGGTCCGAAAACTGTTTTTT
size: -
length: 13
D: -
V: TRBV27
J: TRBJ1-4

CDR3: CASSPGTGETKKLFF
DNA: TGTGCCAGCAGCCCAGGGACAGGGGAAACTAAAAAACTGTTTTTT
size: -
length: 15
D: TRBD1
V: TRBV3-1/TRBV3-2
J: TRBJ1-4

CDR3: CASSTTGTGYSGNTIYF
DNA: TGTGCCAGCTCAACAACCGGAACAGGGTATTCTGGAAACACCATATATTTT
size: -
length: 17
D: -
V: TRBV18
J: TRBJ1-3

CDR3: CASSLTPLDLAGIFTDTQYF
DNA: TGTGCCAGCAGTTTAACCCCCCTCGATTTGGCGGGGATTTTCACAGATACGCAGTATTTT
size: -
length: 20
D: -
V: TRBV27
J: TRBJ2-3

CDR3: CASRGVHSYEQYF
DNA: TGTGCCAGCAGAGGGGTCCACTCCTACGAGCAGTACTTC
size: -
length: 13
D: -
V: TRBV11-3
J: TRBJ2-7

CDR3: CASNLDGTGGQPQHF
DNA: TGTGCCAGCAATTTAGACGGGACAGGGGGACAGCCCCAGCATTTT
size: -
length: 15
D: TRBD1
V: TRBV6-6
J: TRBJ1-5

CDR3: CASSFRPRSGSFTGELFF
DNA: TGTGCCAGCAGCTTTAGGCCGCGGAGCGGGAGTTTCACCGGGGAGCTGTTTTTT
size: once
length: 18
D: TRBD2
V: TRBV7-2
J: TRBJ2-2

CDR3: CASSLGGEAYNEQFF
DNA: TGTGCCAGCAGCCTGGGGGGGGAGGCCTACAATGAGCAGTTCTTC
size: -
length: 15
D: TRBD2
V: TRBV11-2
J: TRBJ2-1

CDR3: CASSQWGLAELTSYNEQFF
DNA: TGCGCCAGCAGCCAATGGGGGCTAGCTGAATTGACCTCCTACAATGAGCAGTTCTTC
size: -
length: 19
D: -
V: TRBV4-1
J: TRBJ2-1

CDR3: CASSNYVVGEQYF
DNA: TGTGCCAGTAGCAACTACGTCGTCGGGGAGCAGTACTTC
size: -
length: 13
D: -
V: TRBV19
J: TRBJ2-7

CDR3: CASSWRDRAAGELFF
DNA: TGCGCCAGCAGCTGGAGGGACAGGGCCGCCGGGGAGCTGTTTTTT
size: -
length: 15
D: TRBD1
V: TRBV5-1
J: TRBJ2-2

CDR3: CASSQATGNTEAFF
DNA: TGTGCCAGCAGCCAAGCTACAGGGAACACTGAAGCTTTCTTT
size: -
length: 14
D: -
V: TRBV4-2
J: TRBJ1-1

CDR3: CASSLDSTYEQYF
DNA: TGTGCCAGCAGTTTAGACAGTACCTACGAGCAGTACTTC
size: -
length: 13
D: -
V: TRBV12-3/TRBV12-4
J: TRBJ2-7

CDR3: CASSGRDRAYEQYF
DNA: TGTGCCAGCAGCGGCCGGGACAGGGCATACGAGCAGTACTTC
size: -
length: 14
D: TRBD1
V: TRBV4-2
J: TRBJ2-7

CDR3: CASSLALDRVYEQYF
DNA: TGCGCCAGCAGCTTGGCACTGGACAGGGTGTACGAGCAGTACTTC
size: -
length: 15
D: TRBD1
V: TRBV5-1
J: TRBJ2-7

CDR3: CASSRPGGAGNTEAFF
DNA: TGTGCCAGTAGTAGGCCAGGGGGAGCTGGGAACACTGAAGCTTTCTTT
size: -
length: 16
D: TRBD1
V: TRBV19
J: TRBJ1-1

CDR3: CASSRGGAIYEQYF
DNA: TGTGCCAGCTCGAGGGGAGGGGCAATCTACGAGCAGTACTTC
size: -
length: 14
D: TRBD2
V: TRBV18
J: TRBJ2-7

CDR3: CASSLFGVVGQGSYEQYF
DNA: TGTGCCAGCAGTTTATTCGGGGTAGTTGGGCAGGGGTCTTACGAGCAGTACTTC
size: -
length: 18
D: -
V: TRBV28
J: TRBJ2-7

CDR3: CASSLSEHGKSEAFF
DNA: TGTGCCAGCAGCTTATCCGAACACGGGAAAAGTGAAGCTTTCTTT
size: -
length: 15
D: -
V: TRBV7-3
J: TRBJ1-1

CDR3: CASSRQGSNYGYTF
DNA: TGTGCCAGCAGTAGACAGGGATCTAACTATGGCTACACCTTC
size: -
length: 14
D: TRBD1
V: TRBV6-5
J: TRBJ1-2

CDR3: CASSLWPQADYGYTF
DNA: TGCGCCAGCAGCTTGTGGCCCCAGGCCGACTATGGCTACACCTTC
size: -
length: 15
D: -
V: TRBV5-1
J: TRBJ1-2

CDR3: CASSIGGLAGGRPEQFF
DNA: TGTGCCAGTAGTATAGGGGGACTAGCGGGAGGGCGGCCTGAGCAGTTCTTC
size: -
length: 17
D: TRBD2
V: TRBV19
J: TRBJ2-1

CDR3: CASSYVGLAVTDTQYF
DNA: TGTGCCAGCAGTTACGTTGGACTAGCGGTCACAGATACGCAGTATTTT
size: -
length: 16
D: TRBD2
V: TRBV6-5
J: TRBJ2-3

CDR3: CASSLRGQGELAGVPNEQFF
DNA: TGTGCCAGCAGTTTGAGGGGACAGGGTGAACTAGCGGGAGTTCCCAATGAGCAGTTCTTC
size: once
length: 20
D: TRBD2
V: TRBV27
J: TRBJ2-1

CDR3: CASSPAAWENSHSYNEQFF
DNA: TGTGCCAGCAGCCCAGCAGCTTGGGAGAACAGCCACTCCTACAATGAGCAGTTCTTC
size: -
length: 19
D: -
V: TRBV13
J: TRBJ2-1

CDR3: CASSYSLADTQYF
DNA: TGTGCCAGCAGTTACTCCTTAGCAGATACGCAGTATTTT
size: -
length: 13
D: -
V: TRBV6-5
J: TRBJ2-3

CDR3: CASSGRGQKGEQYF
DNA: TGTGCCAGCAGCGGACGGGGACAGAAGGGCGAGCAGTACTTC
size: -
length: 14
D: TRBD1
V: TRBV9
J: TRBJ2-7

CDR3: CAISASENGYTF
DNA: TGTGCCATCAGTGCCTCAGAAAATGGCTACACCTTC
size: -
length: 12
D: -
V: TRBV10-3
J: TRBJ1-2

CDR3: CATSDLEGWNTEAFF
DNA: TGTGCCACCAGTGATTTGGAGGGATGGAACACTGAAGCTTTCTTT
size: -
length: 15
D: -
V: TRBV24-1
J: TRBJ1-1

CDR3: CASLIVQGLHTEAFF
DNA: TGTGCCAGCTTAATCGTACAGGGGCTCCACACTGAAGCTTTCTTT
size: -
length: 15
D: TRBD1
V: TRBV6-5
J: TRBJ1-1

CDR3: CASSSGSAYNEQFF
DNA: TGTGCCAGTAGTAGCGGGAGCGCCTACAATGAGCAGTTCTTC
size: -
length: 14
D: TRBD2
V: TRBV19
J: TRBJ2-1

CDR3: CASSIRGSLSGYTF
DNA: TGTGCCAGTAGTATTCGAGGGTCTCTATCAGGCTACACCTTC
size: -
length: 14
D: -
V: TRBV19
J: TRBJ1-2

CDR3: CASSQDGTGSMEAFF
DNA: TGCGCCAGCAGCCAAGACGGGACAGGGAGTATGGAAGCTTTCTTT
size: -
length: 15
D: TRBD1
V: TRBV4-3
J: TRBJ1-1

CDR3: CASTKDRRSSYEQYF
DNA: TGTGCCAGTACCAAGGACAGACGATCCTCCTACGAGCAGTACTTC
size: -
length: 15
D: -
V: TRBV19
J: TRBJ2-7

CDR3: CASSGTGSGFGYTF
DNA: TGTGCCAGCAGCGGGACAGGGTCTGGGTTTGGCTACACCTTC
size: -
length: 14
D: TRBD1
V: TRBV6-5
J: TRBJ1-2

CDR3: CASSPQGLAGGTDIQYF
DNA: TGTGCCAGCTCACCCCAAGGACTAGCGGGAGGTACGGACATTCAGTACTTC
size: -
length: 17
D: TRBD2
V: TRBV18
J: TRBJ2-4

CDR3: CASSQFGQGYEQYF
DNA: TGTGCCAGCAGCCAATTCGGACAGGGCTACGAGCAGTACTTC
size: -
length: 14
D: TRBD1
V: TRBV27
J: TRBJ2-7

CDR3: CAYSTDLRGEQYF
DNA: TGTGCCTATTCGACCGACCTTCGGGGCGAGCAGTACTTC
size: -
length: 13
D: -
V: TRBV30
J: TRBJ2-7

CDR3: CASSTRGDTEAFF
DNA: TGTGCCAGTAGTACTCGGGGGGACACTGAAGCTTTCTTT
size: -
length: 13
D: -
V: TRBV19
J: TRBJ1-1

CDR3: CASSKGLAGGHNEQFF
DNA: TGTGCCAGCAGCAAGGGACTAGCGGGAGGTCATAATGAGCAGTTCTTC
size: -
length: 16
D: TRBD2
V: TRBV7-2
J: TRBJ2-1

CDR3: CASSPRGGGVGYTF
DNA: TGTGCCAGCAGCCCCCGGGGGGGAGGGGTTGGCTACACCTTC
size: -
length: 14
D: -
V: TRBV7-2
J: TRBJ1-2

CDR3: CASSFGTGDYEQYF
DNA: TGCGCCAGCAGCTTCGGGACAGGGGACTACGAGCAGTACTTC
size: -
length: 14
D: TRBD1
V: TRBV5-1
J: TRBJ2-7

CDR3: CASSPRQVPGYTF
DNA: TGTGCCAGCAGCCCTCGACAGGTCCCTGGCTACACCTTC
size: -
length: 13
D: -
V: TRBV5-8
J: TRBJ1-2

CDR3: CASSGQLAGGAGNEQFF
DNA: TGTGCCAGCTCTGGACAATTAGCGGGAGGGGCAGGCAATGAGCAGTTCTTC
size: -
length: 17
D: TRBD2
V: TRBV18
J: TRBJ2-1

CDR3: CSARDYPGAFF
DNA: TGCAGTGCTAGAGATTACCCGGGGGCTTTCTTT
size: -
length: 11
D: -
V: TRBV20-1
J: TRBJ1-1

CDR3: CASSSSVGAYQPQHF
DNA: TGTGCCAGCAGTTCCTCAGTTGGGGCCTATCAGCCCCAGCATTTT
size: -
length: 15
D: -
V: TRBV28
J: TRBJ1-5

CDR3: CASSLKGLAGARDTQYF
DNA: TGTGCCAGCAGTTTAAAGGGACTAGCGGGAGCCAGAGATACGCAGTATTTT
size: -
length: 17
D: TRBD2
V: TRBV27
J: TRBJ2-3

CDR3: CASSEGYSYEQYF
DNA: TGTGCCAGCAGTGAAGGTTACTCCTACGAGCAGTACTTC
size: -
length: 13
D: -
V: TRBV6-1
J: TRBJ2-7

CDR3: CASSLALNRVTDTEAFF
DNA: TGTGCCAGCAGCTTAGCGCTTAACAGGGTCACCGACACTGAAGCTTTCTTT
size: -
length: 17
D: -
V: TRBV7-2
J: TRBJ1-1

CDR3: CASSLNSQGTGELFF
DNA: TGTGCCAGCAGCTTAAACTCACAGGGAACCGGGGAGCTGTTTTTT
size: -
length: 15
D: -
V: TRBV11-2
J: TRBJ2-2

CDR3: CASSLGGAGGWADTQYF
DNA: TGTGCCAGCAGCCTCGGGGGCGCGGGAGGGTGGGCAGATACGCAGTATTTT
size: few
length: 17
D: TRBD2
V: TRBV7-3
J: TRBJ2-3

CDR3: CASSLAPRVSEQYF
DNA: TGCGCCAGCAGCTTGGCCCCCAGGGTTTCCGAGCAGTACTTC
size: -
length: 14
D: -
V: TRBV5-1
J: TRBJ2-7